This T cell receptor beta chain was profiled in a study of cytomegalovirus exposure and HLA in healthy donors. Study at large: A subsequent analysis stated that the roughly 130 validation repertoires were run on the same platform as the 550 to 750 first-cohort repertoires.

To note about this clone: The antigen is undetermined.

TCRdb's copy holds only in-frame clones and misses some; the assay was immunoSEQ multiplex PCR. The table shows some 100,000 clones, with about 83% occurring only once. CDR1 is SEHNR and CDR2 is FQNEAQ in the germline V gene (reference sequence). The CDR3 contains 17 residues. V was pared by 5 bases and J by 4 bases, with 12 bases of the junction left unmatched. Regarding the study as a whole: A subsequent analysis found that TCR clusters from the first cohort also tended to co-occur in the approximately 130 validation repertoires, with about 94% of cluster scores above 0.

This TCR was recovered from a young man in good health and CMV-seronegative. This chain links TRBV7-9 with TRBJ2-2; 8 bases line up with TRBD2. Sequencing input: PBMCs. The CDR3 DNA reads TGTGCCAGCAGCCTCAGAGGCGGGGGGCTTCCCACCGGGGAGCTGTTTTTT. It codes for CASSLRGGGLPTGELFF.